The 4 T cell receptor beta chains listed next were all sequenced from one sample in a study of blood T cell repertoires in COVID-19. Measured with immunoSEQ multiplex PCR; TCRdb has only the in-frame clones, and not every one. The sample records approximately 50,000 clones, about 84% being singletons. The sample was peripheral blood. The receptor set was obtained from a human donor in a cohort sampled during active COVID-19.

This rearrangement joins TRBV2 to TRBJ1-3; TRBD1 matches at 7 bases. The V gene's germline CDR1 is SNHLY and CDR2 FYNNEI. The CDR3 runs 13 residues. V was pared by 7 bases and J by 2 bases, with 2 bases of the junction left unmatched. In nucleotides, the CDR3 is TGTGCCAGCATCGGACAGGCTGGAAACACCATATATTTT. It specifies CASIGQAGNTIYF.

V is TRBV3-1 (or the pseudogene TRBV3-2) and J is TRBJ1-6; D is uncertain. This CDR3 spans 12 amino acids. V lost 8 bases and J lost 7, with 9 bases in between. Germline V gene data show CDR1 as LGHDT and CDR2 as YNNKEL (reference sequence). CDR3 residues: CASGTGNSPLHF. DNA of the CDR3: TGTGCCAGCGGCACGGGGAATTCACCCCTCCACTTT.

This chain joins TRBV3-1 (or the pseudogene TRBV3-2) and TRBJ1-1, with D hard to call. Per germline, CDR1 LGHDT and CDR2 YNNKEL (reference sequence). Deletions cut 3 bases from V and 7 bases from J, with 21 bases between. CDR3 length: 16 amino acids. In DNA, the CDR3 is TGTGCCAGCAGCCAGGAAAAAGGACGCTACCGGGGTGAAGCTTTCTTT. This codes for CASSQEKGRYRGEAFF.

This clone was seen only once. This chain connects TRBV6-6 to TRBJ2-2, with TRBD2 matching over 7 bases. Looked up from germline, CDR1 is MNHNY and CDR2 is SVGAGI (reference sequence). The CDR3 runs to 16 residues. The J segment lost 0 bases and the V segment lost 5 bases, leaving 6 bases of the junction unmatched. The CDR3, as DNA: TGTGCCAGCAGTCACCCTAGCGGCGCGAACACCGGGGAGCTGTTTTTT. Encoded protein: CASSHPSGANTGELFF.